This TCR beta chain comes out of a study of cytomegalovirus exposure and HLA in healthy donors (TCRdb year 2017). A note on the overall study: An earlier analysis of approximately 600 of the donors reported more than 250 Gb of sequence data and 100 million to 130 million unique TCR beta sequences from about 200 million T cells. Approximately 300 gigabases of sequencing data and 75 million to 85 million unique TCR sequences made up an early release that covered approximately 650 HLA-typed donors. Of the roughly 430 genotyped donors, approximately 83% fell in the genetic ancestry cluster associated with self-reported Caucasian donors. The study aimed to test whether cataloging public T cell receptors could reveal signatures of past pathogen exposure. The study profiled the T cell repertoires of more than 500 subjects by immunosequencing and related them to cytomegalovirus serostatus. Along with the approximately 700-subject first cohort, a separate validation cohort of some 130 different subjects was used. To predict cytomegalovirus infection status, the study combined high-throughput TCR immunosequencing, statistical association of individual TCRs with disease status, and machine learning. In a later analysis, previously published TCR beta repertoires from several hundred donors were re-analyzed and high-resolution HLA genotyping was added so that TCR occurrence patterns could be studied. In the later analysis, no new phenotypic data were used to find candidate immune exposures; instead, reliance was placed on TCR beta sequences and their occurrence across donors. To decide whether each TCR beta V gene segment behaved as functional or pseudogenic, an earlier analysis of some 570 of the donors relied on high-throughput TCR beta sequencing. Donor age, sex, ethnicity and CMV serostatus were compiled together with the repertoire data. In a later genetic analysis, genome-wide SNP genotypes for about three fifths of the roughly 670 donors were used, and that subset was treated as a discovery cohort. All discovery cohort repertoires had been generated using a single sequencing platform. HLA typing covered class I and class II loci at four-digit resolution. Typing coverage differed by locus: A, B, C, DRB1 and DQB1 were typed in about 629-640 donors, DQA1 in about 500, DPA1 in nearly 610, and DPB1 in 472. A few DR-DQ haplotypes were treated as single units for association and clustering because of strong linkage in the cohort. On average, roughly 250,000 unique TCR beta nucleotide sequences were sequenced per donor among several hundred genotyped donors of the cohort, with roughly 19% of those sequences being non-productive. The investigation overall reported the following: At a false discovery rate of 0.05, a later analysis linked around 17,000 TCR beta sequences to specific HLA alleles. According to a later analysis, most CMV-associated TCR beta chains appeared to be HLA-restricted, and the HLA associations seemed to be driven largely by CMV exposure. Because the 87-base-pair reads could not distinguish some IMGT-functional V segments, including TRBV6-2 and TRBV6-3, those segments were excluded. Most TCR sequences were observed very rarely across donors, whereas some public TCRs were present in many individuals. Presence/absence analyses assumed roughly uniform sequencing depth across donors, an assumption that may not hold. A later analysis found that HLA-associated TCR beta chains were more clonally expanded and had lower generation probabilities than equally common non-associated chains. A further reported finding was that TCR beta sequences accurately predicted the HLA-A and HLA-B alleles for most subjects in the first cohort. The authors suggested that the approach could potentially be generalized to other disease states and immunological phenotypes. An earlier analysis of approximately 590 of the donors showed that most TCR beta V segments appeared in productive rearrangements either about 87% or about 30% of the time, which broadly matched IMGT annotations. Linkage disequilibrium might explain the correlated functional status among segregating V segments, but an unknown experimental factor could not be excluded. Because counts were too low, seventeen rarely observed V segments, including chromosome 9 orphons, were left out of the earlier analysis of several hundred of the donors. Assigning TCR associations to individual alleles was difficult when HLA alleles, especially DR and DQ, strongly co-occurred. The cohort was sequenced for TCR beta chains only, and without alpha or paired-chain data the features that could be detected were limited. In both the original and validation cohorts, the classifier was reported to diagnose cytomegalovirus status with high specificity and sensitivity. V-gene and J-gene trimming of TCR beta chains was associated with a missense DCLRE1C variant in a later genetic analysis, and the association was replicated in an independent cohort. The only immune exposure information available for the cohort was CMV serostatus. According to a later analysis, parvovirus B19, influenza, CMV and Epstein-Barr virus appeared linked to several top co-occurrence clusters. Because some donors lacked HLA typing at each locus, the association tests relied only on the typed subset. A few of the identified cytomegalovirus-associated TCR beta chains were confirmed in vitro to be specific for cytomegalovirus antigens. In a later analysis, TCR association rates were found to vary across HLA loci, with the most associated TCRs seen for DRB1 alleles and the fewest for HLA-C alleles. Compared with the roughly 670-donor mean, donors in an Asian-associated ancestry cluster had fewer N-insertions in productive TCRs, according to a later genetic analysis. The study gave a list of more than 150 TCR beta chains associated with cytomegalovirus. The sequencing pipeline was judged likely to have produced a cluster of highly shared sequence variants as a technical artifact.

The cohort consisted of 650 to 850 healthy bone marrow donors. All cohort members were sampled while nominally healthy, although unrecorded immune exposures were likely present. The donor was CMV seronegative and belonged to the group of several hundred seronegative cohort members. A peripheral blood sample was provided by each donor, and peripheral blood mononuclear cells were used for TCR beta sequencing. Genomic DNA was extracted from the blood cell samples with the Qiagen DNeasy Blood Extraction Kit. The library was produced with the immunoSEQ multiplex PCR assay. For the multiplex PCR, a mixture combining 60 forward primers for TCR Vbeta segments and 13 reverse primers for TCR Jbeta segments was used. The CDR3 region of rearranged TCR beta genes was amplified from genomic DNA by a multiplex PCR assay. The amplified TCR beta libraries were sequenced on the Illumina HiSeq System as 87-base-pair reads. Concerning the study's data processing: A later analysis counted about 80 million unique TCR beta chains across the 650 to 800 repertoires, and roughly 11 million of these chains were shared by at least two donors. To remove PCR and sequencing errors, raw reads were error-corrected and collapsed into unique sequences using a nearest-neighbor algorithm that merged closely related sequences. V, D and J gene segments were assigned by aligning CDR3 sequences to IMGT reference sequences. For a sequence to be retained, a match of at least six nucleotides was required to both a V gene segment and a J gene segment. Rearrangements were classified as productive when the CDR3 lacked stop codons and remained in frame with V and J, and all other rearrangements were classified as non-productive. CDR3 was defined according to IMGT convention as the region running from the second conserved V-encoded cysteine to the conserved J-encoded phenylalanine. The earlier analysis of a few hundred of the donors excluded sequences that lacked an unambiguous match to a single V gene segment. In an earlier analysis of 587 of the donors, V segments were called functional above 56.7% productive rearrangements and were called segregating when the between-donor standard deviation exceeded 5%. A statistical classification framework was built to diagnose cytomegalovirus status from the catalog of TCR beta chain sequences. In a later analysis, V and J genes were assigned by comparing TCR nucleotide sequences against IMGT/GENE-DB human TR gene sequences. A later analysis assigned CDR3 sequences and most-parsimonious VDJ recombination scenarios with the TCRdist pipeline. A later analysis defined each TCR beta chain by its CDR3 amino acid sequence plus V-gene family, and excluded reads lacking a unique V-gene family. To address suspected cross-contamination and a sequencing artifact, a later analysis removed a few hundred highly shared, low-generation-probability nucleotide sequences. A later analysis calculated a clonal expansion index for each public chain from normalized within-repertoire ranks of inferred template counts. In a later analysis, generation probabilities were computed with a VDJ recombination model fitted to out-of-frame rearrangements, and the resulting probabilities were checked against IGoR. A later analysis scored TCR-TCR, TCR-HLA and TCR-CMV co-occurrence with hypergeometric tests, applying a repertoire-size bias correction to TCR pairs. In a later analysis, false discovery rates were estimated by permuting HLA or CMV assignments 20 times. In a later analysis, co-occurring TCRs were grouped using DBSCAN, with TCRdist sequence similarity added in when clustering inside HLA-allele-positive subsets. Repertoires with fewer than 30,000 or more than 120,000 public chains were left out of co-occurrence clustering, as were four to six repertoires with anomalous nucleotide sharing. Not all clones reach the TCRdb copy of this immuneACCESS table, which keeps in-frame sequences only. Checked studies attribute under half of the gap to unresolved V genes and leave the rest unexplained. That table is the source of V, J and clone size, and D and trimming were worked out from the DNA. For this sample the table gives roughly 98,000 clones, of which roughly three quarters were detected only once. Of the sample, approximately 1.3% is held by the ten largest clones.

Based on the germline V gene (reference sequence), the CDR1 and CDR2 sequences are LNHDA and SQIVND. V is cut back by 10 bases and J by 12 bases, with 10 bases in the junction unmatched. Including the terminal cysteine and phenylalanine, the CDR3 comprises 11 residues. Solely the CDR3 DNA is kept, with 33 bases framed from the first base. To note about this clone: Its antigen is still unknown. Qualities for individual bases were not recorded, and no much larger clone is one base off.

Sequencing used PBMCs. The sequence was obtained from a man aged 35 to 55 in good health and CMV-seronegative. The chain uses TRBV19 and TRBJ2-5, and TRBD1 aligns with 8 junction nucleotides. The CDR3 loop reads CATGQGATKYF. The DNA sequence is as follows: TGTGCCACCGGACAGGGTGCGACTAAGTACTTC.